Each of the 11 T cell receptor beta chains below was sequenced from the same sample in a study of blood T cells in healthy people across ages. Primed by a sample-barcoded 5' primer and a J-beta primer mix, a second PCR proceeded for 7 to 11 cycles. TCRdb recomputed calls from the 5' RACE reads with MiXCR, one row per CDR3 protein. The sample yields over 550,000 distinct CDR3 sequences, about 30% seen once. The sequenced sample consisted of blood. These receptors all stem from a woman older than 75 in good health.

A note on this clonotype: Given a far larger clone just one base away, this is likely a sequencing read error. The chain employs TRBV6-4 and TRBJ1-1, with 8 bases aligning to TRBD1. This CDR3 has 13 amino acids. Germline CDR1 reads MRHNA; CDR2 reads SNTAGT. The chain's CDR3 is CASSRTGNTETFF. For the CDR3, the DNA is TGTGCCAGCAGCCGGACAGGGAACACTGAAACTTTCTTT.

This clonotype was observed a handful of times. A much larger clone differs from this one at a single base, so this may be a read error. The CDR3 loop reads CASRDLSYNEQYF. The CDR3 nucleotides read TGCGCCAGCCGGGACCTCTCCTACAATGAGCAGTACTTC. This chain joins TRBV5-1 and TRBJ2-1; tentatively, D is TRBD1 or TRBD2 (5 bases each). With the DNA end fitting TRBJ2-7 better, the J assignment may be wrong. This CDR3 contains 13 residues. Germline lookup yields CDR1 SGHRS and CDR2 YFSETQ.

This clonotype was counted ten times or more. The V and J genes are TRBV6-5 and TRBJ2-4; TRBD2 aligns across 11 bases. This CDR3 is 15 amino acids long. Germline V lookup: CDR1 MNHEY, CDR2 SVGAGI. V lost 8 bases, J lost 8 bases, and 11 bases stayed unmatched. CDR3 in amino acids: CASAASGGYGDIQYF. In DNA, the CDR3 is TGTGCCAGCGCGGCTAGCGGGGGGTATGGGGACATTCAGTACTTC.

The gene calls are TRBV11-2 and TRBJ2-5, with 12 bases that match TRBD1. With V trimmed by 3 bases and J by 5 bases, 10 bases remained unmatched. Germline V lookup: CDR1 SGHAT, CDR2 FQNNGV. The CDR3 consists of 17 residues. CDR3 sequence reads: CASSFLGTGGAGETQYF. The CDR3 bases are TGTGCCAGCAGCTTTCTAGGGACAGGGGGCGCAGGGGAGACCCAGTACTTC.

On this clonotype itself: Since a much larger clone is just one base distant, this may be a read error. The chain has TRBV10-3 and TRBJ2-7; TRBD2 might be the D (6 bases). Trimming removed 5 bases from V and 5 bases from J, with 13 bases in between. Germline CDR1 is ENHRY and CDR2 is SYGVKD. The CDR3 is 13 residues long. The chain's CDR3 is CAISSGTGNEQYF. DNA of the CDR3: TGTGCCATCAGTTCCGGGACTGGCAACGAGCAGTACTTC.

Concerning this clonotype itself: A read error may account for a junction end that differs from germline. CDR3 nucleotide sequence: TGTGCCAGCCAACGGCTGGTTAGCCGCACAGACACGCAGTATTTT. The encoded protein is CASQRLVSRTDTQYF. This chain uses TRBV7-2 with TRBJ2-3; D gene uncertain. This CDR3 is built from 15 residues. Germline V lookup: CDR1 SGHTA, CDR2 FQGNSA.

This clonotype was picked up a small number of times. The gene calls are TRBV5-6 and TRBJ2-3, with no clear D. Germline CDR1 is SGHDT and CDR2 is YYEEEE. The CDR3 loop spans 13 amino acids. Trimming left V 4 bases short and J 4 bases short, with 10 bases between. The CDR3 coding sequence is TGTGCCAGCAGCCGCCCAGAGGCAGATACGCAGTATTTT. Its protein is CASSRPEADTQYF.

This clonotype was counted at least ten times. J is TRBJ2-1 and V is TRBV20-1; 8 bases fit TRBD1. The ends lost 1 base at V and 3 bases at J; junction bases unmatched: 5. The germline gives CDR1 DFQATT, CDR2 SNEGSKA (reference sequence). The CDR3 length is 15 residues. CDR3 DNA: TGCAGTGCTAGAGCCTTACAGGGGGGCTACAATGAGCAGTTCTTC. Its protein is CSARALQGGYNEQFF.

In its sample, this clonotype was seen a few times. The rearrangement joins TRBV6-6 to TRBJ1-5; 7 bases agree with TRBD1. The CDR3 sequence is 16 residues long. Losses at the gene ends were 2 bases for V and 5 bases for J; bases not matched to a gene: 9. From germline, CDR1 is MNHNY and CDR2 SVGAGI (reference sequence). CDR3 DNA: TGTGCCAGCAGTTACCCCCGGGACAGAAACTATCAGCCCCAGCATTTT. It is translated as CASSYPRDRNYQPQHF.

The chain recombines TRBV19 with TRBJ1-1; D uncertain. Germline CDR1 LNHDA, CDR2 SQIVND (reference sequence). The length of the CDR3 is 12 residues. Trimming took off 10 bases at V and 7 bases at J, with 16 bases between the two ends. The CDR3 DNA reads as TGTGCCACCCAGTTGGACCCGAGTGAAGCTTTCTTT. As protein: CATQLDPSEAFF.

This clonotype occurred many times. The V and J genes are TRBV11-2 and TRBJ2-3; 7 bases are shared with TRBD2. Trimming at V came to 5 bases and at J to 1 base, leaving 6 bases not matched to a gene. Germline assignment: CDR1 SGHAT and CDR2 FQNNGV. There are 15 residues in the CDR3. CDR3 DNA: TGTGCCAGCAGCCCTGGGAGGGGCCGCACAGATACGCAGTATTTT. Its protein product is CASSPGRGRTDTQYF.